Sequencing of this TCR beta chain was carried out in a study of human T cells and chemical hapten exposure (dated by TCRdb to about 2021). Regarding the research as a whole: For sensitization, 2% DPC in acetone was applied to a roughly 2 cm by roughly 2 cm area of upper inner arm skin. Blood samples were taken from patients before sensitization (week 0) and at 2, 6 and about 24 weeks after DPC sensitization. Throughout the study period of 20 to 25 weeks, patients also received therapeutic DPC doses to the scalp every week. Blood for TCR sequencing was provided by twenty-nine alopecia patients at one to four time points (pre-sensitization, 2, 6 and 24 weeks). Libraries were pooled for sequencing, and variation in per-sample TCR yields was attributed mainly to small differences in library volumes within the pool. Patch testing on the upper back used Finn chambers containing 0.01% DPC, with scoring done after 6 days according to International Contact Dermatitis Research Group standards. This study followed changes in the peripheral blood TCR repertoire in vivo during primary and secondary sensitization of alopecia patients to the hapten diphenylcyclopropenone (DPC). The mostly female patient cohort included alopecia areata with under or over 50% scalp involvement, alopecia totalis and alopecia universalis.

Trimming takes 4 bases from V and 4 bases from J, and the germline ends sit 6 bases apart. For CDR1 and CDR2, the germline V gene lists SGHDN and FVKESK. There are 12 amino acids in the CDR3, from cysteine to phenylalanine inclusive. Only CDR3 DNA is held: 36 bases, read in frame from base 1. Receptors were amplified or captured by RACE. The data were produced on a NextSeq 500. Library preparation attached unique molecular identifiers to individual cDNA molecules for quantitative, reproducible TCR counting. Both TCR alpha and TCR beta chains were sequenced from each blood RNA sample. The paper's processing steps were these. A median of about 100,000 TCRs per sample was observed, with a range of about 23,224 to 690,600. V, J and CDR3 annotation of the TCR reads was carried out using the Decombinator software suite. Every sample was subsampled to the same number of TCRs (28,000) for the PS versus PT1 abundance plots. TCRs were defined as expanded if absent before sensitization and observed at least eight times at the 2-week time point. Clones were called with MiXCR by TCRdb after fastp trimmed the public reads at Q25, and only in-frame beta chains were retained. All rows with the same CDR3 protein become a single entry with the most common DNA and genes. TCRdb's processing, not the authors' own work, is the source of the V and J calls. For this sample there are about 290,000 distinct CDR3 sequences; 7.7% appear just once. Clones ranked in the top ten supply roughly 1.2% of the sample.

The research as a whole found: Repeated subsampling changed both the strength of the expansion versus patch-test correlation and the threshold at which the correlation became significant. Because every patient had alopecia, a presumed autoimmune disease, the patients' immune response might differ from that of healthy individuals. Expanded TCRs formed significantly more large CDR3 similarity clusters than pre-sensitization or healthy control sets, consistent with antigen-driven responses. DPC sensitization did not change the number of TCRs with a frequency above 1 in 1000, and there was no evidence of changes in global repertoire structure. Patch test score was positively correlated with the number of PT1 expanded TCRs, with significance at thresholds 8, 16 and 32 but not at 4.

This sample's time point label indicates: pre-sensitization, week 0. The sample's treatment or condition label, decoded: therapeutic diphenylcyclopropenone sensitization with weekly scalp DPC. Blood at each patch-test visit was drawn before the patch test was applied. Patients were considered eligible if aged 18 to 70, diagnosed with alopecia and deemed suitable for DPC therapy, and patients were excluded if pregnant. Total RNA was extracted from unfractionated whole blood that had been collected in Tempus Blood RNA tubes. This clonotype was observed many times. What this receptor recognizes is not known. No base quality information exists; no much larger clone differs at one position.

This sequence was found in a man between 18 and 35 years old with alopecia areata. Some clones in this sample may be carry-over from other donors' samples. The sequence links TRBV14 to TRBJ2-3; the D gene is not confidently resolved. Sequencing was performed on whole blood, taken in connection with sensitization to the hapten diphenylcyclopropenone (DPC). CDR3 reads: CASSPRPDTQYF. The base sequence is TGTGCCAGCAGCCCCCGTCCAGATACGCAGTATTTT.